Below, 9 T cell receptor beta chains from the same sample are listed, as sequenced in a study of OX40 agonist ivuxolimab in advanced cancers. TCRdb keeps only in-frame clones here, not all; method: immunoSEQ multiplex PCR. The sample shows roughly 56,000 clones, about 86% of them seen only once. The sample consisted of CD4+ or CD8+ T cells sorted from blood, taken in a trial of the OX40 agonist ivuxolimab. The receptors derive from an adult with an advanced solid tumor such as melanoma, head and neck, liver or kidney cancer.

The chain recombines TRBV2 with TRBJ2-3; D may be TRBD1 or TRBD2 (6 bases each). The germline gives CDR1 SNHLY, CDR2 FYNNEI. The V end lost 11 bases, the J end lost 3 bases, and 18 bases lay between the germline ends. The CDR3 is 14 residues long. CDR3 in amino acids: CAGKEGVRTDTQYF. The CDR3 DNA sequence: TGTGCCGGAAAGGAGGGGGTGAGAACAGATACGCAGTATTTT. Together with reference TRBV2 and TRBJ2-3, the CDR3 gives the full variable domain: EPEVTQTPSHQVTQMGQEVILRCVPISNHLYFYWYRQILGQKVEFLVSFYNNEISEKSEIFDDQFSVERPDGSNFTLKIRSTKLEDSAMYFCAGKEGVRTDTQYFGPGTRLTVL.

The rearrangement links TRBV12-5 to TRBJ2-2; D is unresolved. The CDR3 spans 16 residues. The V and J ends lost 5 bases and 3 bases respectively, with 16 bases between them. The germline CDR1 and CDR2 sequences are LGHNT and FRNRAP. The CDR3 region is CASGDGLEWDTGELFF. The CDR3 DNA reads TGTGCTAGTGGTGACGGCTTGGAGTGGGACACCGGGGAGCTGTTTTTT.

This chain links TRBV11-2 with TRBJ2-7; possible D gene TRBD1, 5 bases. V dropped 0 bases and J dropped 3 bases, with 9 bases sitting between them. The CDR3 length is 14 residues. Germline values: CDR1 SGHAT, CDR2 FQNNGV. CDR3 bases: TGTGCCAGCAGCTTAGATCAGGGTATCTACGAGCAGTACTTC. Translation gives CASSLDQGIYEQYF.

The chain carries TRBV4-1 and TRBJ2-7; perhaps TRBD2 as D (5 bases). The CDR3 covers 16 residues. Trimming removed 0 bases from V and 4 bases from J, with 16 bases in between. Germline values: CDR1 MGHRA, CDR2 YSYEKL. In nucleotides, the CDR3 is TGCGCCAGCAGCCAAGAAACGCCGAAAGGAGGATACGAGCAGTACTTC. Translation: CASSQETPKGGYEQYF.

The chain is built from TRBV7-8 and TRBJ2-7; 13 bases are shared with TRBD2. Trimming cost V 2 bases and J 2 bases; bases outside gene matches: 6. This CDR3 spans 17 amino acids. Germline CDR1 reads SGHVS; CDR2 reads FQNEAQ. CDR3 nucleotide sequence: TGTGCCAGCAGCTTAAACGGACTAGCGGGAGCCACCTACGAGCAGTACTTC. It specifies CASSLNGLAGATYEQYF.

This chain uses TRBV7-2 with TRBJ2-3; D ambiguous. V lost 5 bases and J 8 bases, leaving 11 bases between the germline ends. This CDR3 is built from 12 residues. Per the germline V gene, CDR1 is SGHTA and CDR2 is FQGNSA. The CDR3 is CASSPDRGTQYF. The CDR3 DNA reads as TGTGCCAGCAGCCCCGATCGTGGTACGCAGTATTTT.

The chain has TRBV23-1 and TRBJ1-5; D remains unclear. TRBV23-1 is an ORF, and what it does is uncertain. The CDR3 is 13 amino acids. The V end lost 0 bases, the J end lost 7 bases, and 7 bases lay between the germline ends. The CDR3 coding sequence is TGCGCCAGCAGTCAATCAATAGGGCAGCCCCAGCATTTT. This sequence encodes CASSQSIGQPQHF.

This clone was counted a few times. This chain connects TRBV4-1 to TRBJ2-5; D remains ambiguous. Germline V lookup: CDR1 MGHRA, CDR2 YSYEKL. V lost 6 bases to trimming and J lost 5 bases, with 13 bases between them. The CDR3 is 13 residues long. Here the CDR3 reads CASSRLTAETQYF. The DNA for the CDR3 is TGCGCCAGCAGTCGACTCACGGCTGAGACCCAGTACTTC.

V gene TRBV5-6 combines with J gene TRBJ1-5; D is undetermined. V shed 4 bases and J shed 1 base, with 12 bases lying between them. Germline CDR1 is SGHDT and CDR2 is YYEEEE. The CDR3 spans 15 residues. The CDR3, as DNA: TGTGCCAGCAGCCCACGTTTTTCGAGCAATCAGCCCCAGCATTTT. It encodes CASSPRFSSNQPQHF. Full variable domain (outside the CDR3, taken from reference TRBV5-6 and TRBJ1-5): DAGVTQSPTHLIKTRGQQVTLRCSPKSGHDTVSWYQQALGQGPQFIFQYYEEEERQRGNFPDRFSGHQFPNYSSELNVNALLLGDSALYLCASSPRFSSNQPQHFGDGTRLSIL.